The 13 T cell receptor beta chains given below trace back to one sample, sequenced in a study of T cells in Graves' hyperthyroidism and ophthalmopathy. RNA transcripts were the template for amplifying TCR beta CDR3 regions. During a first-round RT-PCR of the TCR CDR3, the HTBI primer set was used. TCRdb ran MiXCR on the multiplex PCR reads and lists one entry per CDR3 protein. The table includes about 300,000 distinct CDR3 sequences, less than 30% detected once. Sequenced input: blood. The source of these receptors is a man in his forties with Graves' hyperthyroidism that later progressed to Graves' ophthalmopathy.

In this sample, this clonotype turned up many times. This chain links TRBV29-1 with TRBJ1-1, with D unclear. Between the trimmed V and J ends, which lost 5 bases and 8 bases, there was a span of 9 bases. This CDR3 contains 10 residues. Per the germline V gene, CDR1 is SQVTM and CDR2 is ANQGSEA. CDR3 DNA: TGCAGCGTTAGTGGTGTAGAAGCTTTCTTT. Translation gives CSVSGVEAFF.

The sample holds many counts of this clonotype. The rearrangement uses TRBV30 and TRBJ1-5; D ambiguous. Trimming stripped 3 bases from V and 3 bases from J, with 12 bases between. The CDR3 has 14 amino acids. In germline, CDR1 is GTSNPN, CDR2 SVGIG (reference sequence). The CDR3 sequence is CAWSPGEFNQPQHF. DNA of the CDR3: TGTGCCTGGAGCCCGGGCGAGTTCAATCAGCCCCAGCATTTT.

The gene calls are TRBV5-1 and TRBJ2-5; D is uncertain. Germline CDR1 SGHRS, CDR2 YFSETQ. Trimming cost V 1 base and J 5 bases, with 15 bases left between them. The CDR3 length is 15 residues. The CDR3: CASSLRHDSGETQYF. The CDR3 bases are TGCGCCAGCAGCTTGCGTCACGACTCTGGTGAGACCCAGTACTTC.

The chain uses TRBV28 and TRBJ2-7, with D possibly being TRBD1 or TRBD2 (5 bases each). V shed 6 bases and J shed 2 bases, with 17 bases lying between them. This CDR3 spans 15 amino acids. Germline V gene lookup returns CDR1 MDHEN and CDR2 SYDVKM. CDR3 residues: CASSISGTAAYEQYF. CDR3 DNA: TGTGCCAGCAGCATATCCGGGACGGCGGCCTACGAGCAGTACTTC.

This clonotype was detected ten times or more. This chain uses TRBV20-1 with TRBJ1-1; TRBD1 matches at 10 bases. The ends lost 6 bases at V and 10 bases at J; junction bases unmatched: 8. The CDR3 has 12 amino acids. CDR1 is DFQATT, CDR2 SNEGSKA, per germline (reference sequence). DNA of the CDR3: TGCAGTGCGGCGGGGGGGACAGGGGCAGCTTTCTTT. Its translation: CSAAGGTGAAFF.

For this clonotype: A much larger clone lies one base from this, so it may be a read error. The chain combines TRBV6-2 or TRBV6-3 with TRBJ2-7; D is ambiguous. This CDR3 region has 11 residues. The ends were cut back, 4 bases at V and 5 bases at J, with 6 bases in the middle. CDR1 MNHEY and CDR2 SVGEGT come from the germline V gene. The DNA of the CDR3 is TGTGCCAGCAGTTGGGCCGACGAGCAGTACTTC. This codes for CASSWADEQYF.

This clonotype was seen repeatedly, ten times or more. CDR3 nucleotides: TGTGCCAGCAAGGGAGGGCCTGACTACAATGAGCAGTTCTTC. Its protein product is CASKGGPDYNEQFF. V and J are TRBV7-8 and TRBJ2-1, with 7 bases that match TRBD2. The CDR3 contains 14 residues. Germline CDR1 and CDR2: SGHVS and FQNEAQ. V shed 7 bases, J shed 3 bases, and the junction held 6 bases outside the gene matches.

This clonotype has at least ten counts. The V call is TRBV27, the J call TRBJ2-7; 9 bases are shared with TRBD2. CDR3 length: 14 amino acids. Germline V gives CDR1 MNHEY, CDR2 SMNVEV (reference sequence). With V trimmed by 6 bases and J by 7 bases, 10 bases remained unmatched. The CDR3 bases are TGTGCCAGCAGGGGACTAGCAGTTTTTGATGAGCAGTACTTC. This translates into CASRGLAVFDEQYF.

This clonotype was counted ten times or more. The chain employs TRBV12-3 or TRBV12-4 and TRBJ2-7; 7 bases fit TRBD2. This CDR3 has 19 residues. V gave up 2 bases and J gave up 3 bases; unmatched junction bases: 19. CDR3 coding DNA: TGTGCCAGCAGTTTACCGGGACTAAAGAGGGGAAGTTCAGACTACGAGCAGTACTTC. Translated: CASSLPGLKRGSSDYEQYF.

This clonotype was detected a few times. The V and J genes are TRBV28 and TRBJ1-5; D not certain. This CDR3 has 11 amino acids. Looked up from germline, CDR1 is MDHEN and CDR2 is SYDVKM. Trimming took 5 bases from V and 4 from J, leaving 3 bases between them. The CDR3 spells CASSRNQPQHF. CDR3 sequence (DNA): TGTGCCAGCAGTCGTAATCAGCCCCAGCATTTT. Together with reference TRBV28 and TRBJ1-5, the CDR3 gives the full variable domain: DVKVTQSSRYLVKRTGEKVFLECVQDMDHENMFWYRQDPGLGLRLIYFSYDVKMKEKGDIPEGYSVSREKKERFSLILESASTNQTSMYLCASSRNQPQHFGDGTRLSIL.

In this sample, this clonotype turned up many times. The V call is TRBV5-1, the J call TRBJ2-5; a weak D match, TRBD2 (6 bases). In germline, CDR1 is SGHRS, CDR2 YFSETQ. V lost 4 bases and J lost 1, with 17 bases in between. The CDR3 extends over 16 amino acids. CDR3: CASSEDHRELQETQYF. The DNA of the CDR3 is TGCGCCAGCAGCGAAGACCACCGGGAGCTCCAAGAGACCCAGTACTTC. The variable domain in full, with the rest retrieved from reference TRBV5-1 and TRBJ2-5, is KAGVTQTPRYLIKTRGQQVTLSCSPISGHRSVSWYQQTPGQGLQFLFEYFSETQRNKGNFPGRFSGRQFSNSRSEMNVSTLELGDSALYLCASSEDHRELQETQYFGPGTRLLVL.

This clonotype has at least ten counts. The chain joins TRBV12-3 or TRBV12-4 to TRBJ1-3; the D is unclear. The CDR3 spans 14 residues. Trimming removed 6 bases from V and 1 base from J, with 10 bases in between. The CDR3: CASSSDISGNTIYF. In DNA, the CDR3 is TGTGCCAGCAGCAGTGACATATCTGGAAACACCATATATTTT.

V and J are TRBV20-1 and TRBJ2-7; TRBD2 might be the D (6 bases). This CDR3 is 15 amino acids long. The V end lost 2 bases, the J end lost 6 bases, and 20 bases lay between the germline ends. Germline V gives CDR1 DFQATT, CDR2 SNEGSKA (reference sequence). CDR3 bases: TGCAGTGCTAGATCGGAGACTAGGCGATCACCCGAGCAGTACTTC. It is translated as CSARSETRRSPEQYF.